Following are 26 T cell receptor beta chains from one sample sequenced in a study of technical replicates of blood from several donors. Here immunoSEQ multiplex PCR was the method, and the copy in TCRdb shows in-frame clones only, minus some. Of about 75,000 clones in the sample, approximately 97% were seen once. Sequencing input: T cells isolated from PBMCs. The receptors here all came from a human donor in good health.

V is TRBV9 and J is TRBJ2-7, with 9 bases lining up with TRBD2. This CDR3 region has 15 residues. Trimming removed 0 bases from V and 5 bases from J; junction bases left unmatched: 6. Germline CDR1 is SGDLS and CDR2 is YYNGEE. Here the CDR3 reads CASSVVGSGSDEQYF. The CDR3 DNA reads TGTGCCAGCAGCGTAGTGGGTAGCGGGAGCGACGAGCAGTACTTC.

This clone was observed a single time. This rearrangement joins TRBV9 to TRBJ2-1, with D possibly TRBD1 on 5 matching bases. V was clipped by 5 bases and J by 6 bases, with 15 bases between them. The CDR3 is 14 residues long. Germline V gene data show CDR1 as SGDLS and CDR2 as YYNGEE. CDR3 protein: CASSQQTGSNEQFF. The CDR3 nucleotides are TGTGCCAGCAGTCAACAAACAGGTTCCAATGAGCAGTTCTTC. Using reference TRBV9 and TRBJ2-1 for the parts outside the CDR3, the full variable domain is DSGVTQTPKHLITATGQRVTLRCSPRSGDLSVYWYQQSLDQGLQFLIQYYNGEERAKGNILERFSAQQFPDLHSELNLSSLELGDSALYFCASSQQTGSNEQFFGPGTRLTVL.

The CDR3 nucleotides are TGTGCCACCAGCAGAGTTGGCAGGGGCCCGTACCAAGAGACCCAGTACTTC. Translated, it gives CATSRVGRGPYQETQYF. The rearrangement uses TRBV15 and TRBJ2-5, with D possibly matching TRBD1 (6 bases). The germline V gene has CDR1 LNHNV and CDR2 YYDKDF (reference sequence). Trimming shortened V by 1 base and J by 0 bases, and 15 bases separated the two germline ends. The CDR3 runs to 17 residues.

The chain is built from TRBV6-5 and TRBJ1-1; no firm D call. V lost 3 bases and J 2 bases, leaving 10 bases between the germline ends. There are 14 residues in the CDR3. Germline lookup yields CDR1 MNHEY and CDR2 SVGAGI. CDR3 amino acids: CASSYQQINTEAFF. In DNA, the CDR3 is TGTGCCAGCAGTTATCAACAGATAAACACTGAAGCTTTCTTT.

This chain links TRBV9 with TRBJ2-7; 9 nucleotides align to TRBD1. CDR3 length: 15 amino acids. Germline V gives CDR1 SGDLS, CDR2 YYNGEE. V gave up 5 bases and J gave up 5 bases; unmatched junction bases: 11. CDR3 amino acids: CASSKLGQGVDEQYF. Written as DNA, the CDR3 is TGTGCCAGCAGTAAATTGGGACAGGGTGTTGACGAGCAGTACTTC.

This CDR3 reads CASSRAGTLTDTQYF. The CDR3 DNA follows: TGCGCCAGCAGCCGAGCCGGGACTCTCACAGATACGCAGTATTTT. The chain recombines TRBV4-1 with TRBJ2-3; a possible D gene is TRBD2 (6 bases). This CDR3 contains 15 residues. CDR1 is MGHRA and CDR2 is YSYEKL in the germline V gene. Trimming removed 4 bases at V and 2 bases at J, with 13 bases between.

The chain recombines TRBV7-3 with TRBJ2-2; the match to TRBD1 covers 7 bases. After removal of 5 bases from V and 4 bases from J, the junction contained 7 bases not matched to a gene. The CDR3 sequence is 15 residues long. From germline, CDR1 is SGHTA and CDR2 FQGTGA. The CDR3 nucleotides read TGTGCCAGCAGCGCACCCGGACAGGTCACCGGGGAGCTGTTTTTT. Its protein product is CASSAPGQVTGELFF.

V is TRBV5-1 and J is TRBJ1-2; 8 nucleotides line up with TRBD1. The CDR3 runs 14 residues. Unmatched junction bases numbered 7, after V lost 7 bases and J lost 2 bases. The germline CDR1 and CDR2 sequences are SGHRS and YFSETQ. The CDR3 sequence is CASVQGVGNYGYTF. CDR3 DNA sequence: TGCGCCAGCGTACAGGGGGTAGGAAACTATGGCTACACCTTC.

This sequence joins TRBV27 and TRBJ1-2; D gene ambiguous. V was shortened by 5 bases and J by 4 bases, with 8 bases between the two germline ends. The CDR3 spans 12 residues. Germline V gene lookup returns CDR1 MNHEY and CDR2 SMNVEV (reference sequence). CDR3 amino acids: CASSPSGYGYTF. The CDR3 nucleotides read TGTGCCAGCAGTCCCTCGGGCTATGGCTACACCTTC.

V usage is TRBV9 and J usage is TRBJ2-1, with 10 bases fitting TRBD2. CDR3 size: 17 residues. V shed 4 bases, J shed 5 bases, and the junction held 12 bases outside the gene matches. Germline lookup yields CDR1 SGDLS and CDR2 YYNGEE. CDR3 nucleotide sequence: TGTGCCAGCAGCCACCCTACCAGGACTAGCGGAGACAATGAGCAGTTCTTC. Protein product: CASSHPTRTSGDNEQFF.

V gene TRBV14 combines with J gene TRBJ2-3, with D perhaps matching TRBD1 (5 bases). V shed 4 bases and J shed 2 bases, with 10 bases lying between them. This CDR3 is built from 14 residues. CDR1 SGHDN and CDR2 FVKESK come from the germline V gene. The CDR3 loop is CASSPRQLTDTQYF. The CDR3 region has the DNA TGTGCCAGCAGCCCTAGACAGCTCACAGATACGCAGTATTTT.

J is TRBJ2-2 and V is TRBV30; TRBD2 agrees at 9 bases. CDR1 and CDR2 from the germline V gene are GTSNPN and SVGIG (reference sequence). V trimming: 0 bases; J trimming: 7 bases; junction bases outside the gene matches: 3. The CDR3 extends over 14 amino acids. The CDR3 nucleotides are TGTGCCTGGAGTGTTGGGACTAGCTACGGGGAGCTGTTTTTT. Residues: CAWSVGTSYGELFF.

Regarding this clone: The CDR3 carries no conserved terminal phenylalanine or tryptophan, so it likely arises from a read error. No DNA is shown, since the ends of the CDR3 on it are uncertain; the CDR3 is the one TCRdb lists. The chain uses TRBV21-1 and TRBJ2-6; TRBD2, as called in the table, went unchecked against the DNA. TRBV21-1 is classified as a pseudogene. The CDR3 contains 10 residues when both ends are counted. CDR3 protein: CASSTRDRAG.

The rearrangement links TRBV2 to TRBJ1-1; 8 bases align to TRBD1. Germline V gene data show CDR1 as SNHLY and CDR2 as FYNNEI. J was trimmed by 11 bases and V by 3 bases; bases with no gene match: 17. The CDR3 has 16 amino acids. CDR3 in amino acids: CASSDSRETGASGAFF. For the CDR3, the DNA is TGTGCCAGCAGTGACTCGCGTGAGACAGGGGCCAGTGGGGCTTTCTTT.

The J gene is TRBJ2-2, the V gene TRBV5-4, with 12 bases matching TRBD2. V was clipped by 2 bases and J by 2 bases; unmatched bases: 1. The CDR3 spans 16 residues. CDR1 SGHNT and CDR2 YYREEE come from the germline V gene (reference sequence). CDR3 nucleotide sequence: TGTGCCAGCAGCTTCGGACTAGCGGGAAACACCGGGGAGCTGTTTTTT. This codes for CASSFGLAGNTGELFF.

This clone was counted between two and nine times. Distinct nucleotide sequences in the sample also encode this CDR3. The chain is built from TRBV10-3 and TRBJ1-4; TRBD1 matches 9 bases. The length of the CDR3 is 15 residues. J was trimmed by 5 bases and V by 6 bases; bases with no gene match: 7. CDR1 is ENHRY and CDR2 is SYGVKD in the germline V gene. For the CDR3, the DNA is TGTGCCATCAGCGAGACCGGGACAGGGAATGAAAAACTGTTTTTT. Amino acids: CAISETGTGNEKLFF.

V gene TRBV28 combines with J gene TRBJ1-2; the D gene is possibly TRBD1 (5 bases). The V gene's germline CDR1 is MDHEN and CDR2 SYDVKM. V lost 2 bases, J lost 4 bases, and 11 bases lay in between. The CDR3 length is 14 residues. The CDR3 region has the DNA TGTGCCAGCAGTTTAGGGGCAAACACCTATGGCTACACCTTC. Translating gives CASSLGANTYGYTF.

This rearrangement joins TRBV6-6 to TRBJ2-7, with D perhaps matching TRBD2 (6 bases). V was cut by 0 bases and J by 4 bases, with 16 bases left in between. CDR3 length: 16 amino acids. Germline CDR1 is MNHNY and CDR2 is SVGAGI (reference sequence). The CDR3 reads CASSYSRAGAMYEQYF. As DNA, the CDR3 is TGTGCCAGCAGTTACTCGAGAGCGGGTGCCATGTACGAGCAGTACTTC.

This clone was observed a single time. V usage is TRBV28 and J usage is TRBJ2-4; D may be TRBD1 (5 bases). Germline V CDR1 and CDR2: MDHEN, SYDVKM. V dropped 4 bases and J dropped 11 bases, with 12 bases sitting between them. The CDR3 is 12 residues long. The CDR3: CASSYRFSLQYF. As DNA, the CDR3 is TGTGCCAGCAGTTACAGGTTCTCCCTTCAGTACTTC.

In its sample, this clone was seen once. The CDR3 DNA follows: TGTGCCATCAGTGGTAGCGGGAGCAATGAGCAGTTCTTC. Amino acid sequence: CAISGSGSNEQFF. The J gene is TRBJ2-1, the V gene TRBV10-3; TRBD2 matches 9 bases. The CDR3 totals 13 residues. V shed 4 bases and J 6 bases; nucleotides not matched to a gene: 1. Germline CDR1 ENHRY, CDR2 SYGVKD.

The chain is built from TRBV29-1 and TRBJ2-2; TRBD1 matches 7 bases. After removal of 6 bases from V and 6 bases from J, the junction contained 7 bases not matched to a gene. This CDR3 spans 13 amino acids. Per germline, CDR1 SQVTM and CDR2 ANQGSEA. The CDR3: CSVRQGPAGELFF. The DNA of the CDR3 is TGCAGCGTCAGACAGGGTCCCGCCGGGGAGCTGTTTTTT.

This clone was observed a single time. The rearrangement joins TRBV7-6 to TRBJ1-3, with a tentative D call TRBD1 (6 bases). CDR1 and CDR2 from the germline V gene are SGHVS and FNYEAQ. The V and J ends lost 3 bases and 1 base respectively, with 13 bases between them. This CDR3 spans 16 amino acids. The CDR3 DNA is TGTGCCAGCAGCTTGATACAGGGTACTTCTGGAAACACCATATATTTT. Amino acid sequence: CASSLIQGTSGNTIYF.

The chain links TRBV4-3 to TRBJ2-7; 7 bases align to TRBD2. Trimming cost V 0 bases and J 0 bases; bases outside gene matches: 5. The CDR3 extends over 16 amino acids. Germline assignment: CDR1 LGHNA and CDR2 YSLEER. The CDR3 nucleotides are TGCGCCAGCAGCCAAGACATCCTAGCGGCCTCCTACGAGCAGTACTTC. Translating gives CASSQDILAASYEQYF.

V and J are TRBV7-2 and TRBJ2-5; 8 positions agree with TRBD2. CDR3 size: 16 residues. Germline CDR1 is SGHTA and CDR2 is FQGNSA. The junction had 6 bases not matched to a gene; V was cut back by 1 base and J by 2 bases. The CDR3 spells CASSLGMVAGQETQYF. The CDR3 DNA follows: TGTGCCAGCAGCTTAGGAATGGTAGCGGGACAAGAGACCCAGTACTTC.

The rearrangement links TRBV7-9 to TRBJ2-3, with D maybe TRBD2 (6 bases). The CDR3 totals 15 residues. The V and J ends lost 5 bases and 4 bases respectively, with 16 bases between them. Germline V lookup: CDR1 SEHNR, CDR2 FQNEAQ (reference sequence). Here the CDR3 reads CASSAYREHPDTQYF. In DNA form, the CDR3 reads TGTGCCAGCAGCGCGTATCGGGAGCATCCAGATACGCAGTATTTT.

The CDR3 DNA reads as TGTGCCAGCAGCCAGACTAGCGGGAGGGAGACCCAGTACTTC. It translates to CASSQTSGRETQYF. The V and J genes are TRBV4-2 and TRBJ2-5; 13 bases line up with TRBD2. Looked up from germline, CDR1 is LGHNA and CDR2 is YNFKEQ. There are 14 residues in the CDR3. V lost 3 bases, J lost 5 bases, and 0 bases stayed unmatched.